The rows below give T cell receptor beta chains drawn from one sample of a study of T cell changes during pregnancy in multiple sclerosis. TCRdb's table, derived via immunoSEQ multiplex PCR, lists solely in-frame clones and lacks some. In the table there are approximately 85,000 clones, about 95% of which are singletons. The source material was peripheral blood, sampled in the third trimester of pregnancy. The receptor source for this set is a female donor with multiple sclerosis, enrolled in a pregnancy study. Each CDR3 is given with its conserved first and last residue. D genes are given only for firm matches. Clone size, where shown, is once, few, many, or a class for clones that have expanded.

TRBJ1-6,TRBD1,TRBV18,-,CASSAGQGTANSPLHF,TGTGCCAGCTCAGCCGGACAGGGGACGGCGAATTCACCCCTCCACTTT
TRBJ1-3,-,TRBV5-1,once,CASSPRQSAGNTIYF,TGCGCCAGCAGCCCCCGACAGTCAGCTGGAAACACCATATATTTT
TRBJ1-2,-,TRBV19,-,CASSIQVRYGYTF,TGTGCCAGTAGTATTCAGGTGCGCTATGGCTACACCTTC
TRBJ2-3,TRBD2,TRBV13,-,CASSLKLAGGTDTQYF,TGTGCCAGCAGCTTAAAACTAGCGGGGGGCACAGATACGCAGTATTTT
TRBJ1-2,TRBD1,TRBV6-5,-,CASSSGQGYGYTF,TGTGCCAGCAGTTCAGGACAGGGCTATGGCTACACCTTC
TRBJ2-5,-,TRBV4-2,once,CASSQGRETQYF,TGTGCCAGCAGCCAAGGGAGGGAGACCCAGTACTTC
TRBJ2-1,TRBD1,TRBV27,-,CASSLLGQGAVNEQFF,TGTGCCAGCAGTTTATTGGGACAGGGGGCCGTCAATGAGCAGTTCTTC
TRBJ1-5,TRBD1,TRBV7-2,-,CASSPTTGVQPQHF,TGTGCCAGCAGCCCGACGACAGGGGTCCAGCCCCAGCATTTT
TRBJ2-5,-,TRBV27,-,CASFPPGIEETQYF,TGTGCCAGCTTTCCCCCCGGGATTGAAGAGACCCAGTACTTC
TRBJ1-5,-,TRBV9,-,CASSVGFGPQQPQHF,TGTGCCAGCAGCGTAGGTTTCGGTCCACAGCAGCCCCAGCATTTT
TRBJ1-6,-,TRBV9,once,CASSLGGLSSPLHF,TGTGCCAGCAGCCTGGGGGGGTTAAGTTCACCCCTCCACTTT
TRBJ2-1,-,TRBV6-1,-,CASSEGLEYNEQFF,TGTGCCAGCAGTGAAGGGTTAGAGTACAATGAGCAGTTCTTC
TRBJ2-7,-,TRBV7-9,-,CASSLVMPRETPIYEQYF,TGTGCCAGCAGCTTAGTTATGCCCAGGGAAACCCCCATCTACGAGCAGTACTTC
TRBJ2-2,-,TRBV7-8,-,CASSLGFGATRPNTGELFF,TGTGCCAGCAGCTTAGGTTTTGGCGCGACTCGACCAAACACCGGGGAGCTGTTTTTT
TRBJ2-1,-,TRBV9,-,CASSVGQAGRGEQFF,TGTGCCAGCAGCGTAGGTCAGGCGGGTCGAGGGGAGCAGTTCTTC
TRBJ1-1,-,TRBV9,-,CASSASGDLSTEAFF,TGTGCCAGCAGCGCATCAGGGGATCTAAGCACTGAAGCTTTCTTT
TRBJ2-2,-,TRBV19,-,CASTWGVDTGELFF,TGTGCCAGTACATGGGGGGTAGACACCGGGGAGCTGTTTTTT
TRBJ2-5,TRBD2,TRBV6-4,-,CASTDMGTSGPQGTQYF,TGTGCCAGCACCGACATGGGAACTAGCGGCCCTCAGGGGACCCAGTACTTC
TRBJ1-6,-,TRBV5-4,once,CASSSDPAGAESPLHF,TGTGCCAGCAGCTCCGACCCAGCAGGGGCAGAATCACCCCTCCACTTT
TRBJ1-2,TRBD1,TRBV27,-,CASSSGTGVVNYGYTF,TGTGCCAGCAGTTCGGGGACAGGGGTGGTCAACTATGGCTACACCTTC
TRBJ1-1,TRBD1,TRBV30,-,CAWTQGAYRAFF,TGTGCCTGGACACAGGGGGCGTATAGAGCTTTCTTT
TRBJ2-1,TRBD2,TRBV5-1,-,CASSPAGGSRNNEQFF,TGCGCCAGCAGCCCCGCCGGGGGGTCGAGAAACAATGAGCAGTTCTTC
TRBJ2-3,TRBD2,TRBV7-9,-,CASSLRGLAGSTDTQYF,TGTGCCAGCAGCTTAAGGGGACTAGCGGGGAGCACAGATACGCAGTATTTT
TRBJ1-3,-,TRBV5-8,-,CASSLRSRGGNTIYF,TGTGCCAGCAGCTTGCGATCTCGAGGTGGAAACACCATATATTTT
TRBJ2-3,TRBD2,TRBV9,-,CASSVRVAGGNTLPTDTQYF,TGTGCCAGCAGCGTAAGGGTAGCGGGGGGCAATACCCTCCCCACAGATACGCAGTATTTT
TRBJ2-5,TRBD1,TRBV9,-,CASSVRDRGIQETQYF,TGTGCCAGCAGCGTCCGGGACAGGGGCATCCAAGAGACCCAGTACTTC
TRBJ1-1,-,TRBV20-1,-,CSAPGDTEAFF,TGCAGTGCTCCCGGGGACACTGAAGCTTTCTTT
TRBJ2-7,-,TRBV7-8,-,CASSLVARASYEQYF,TGTGCCAGCAGCTTAGTCGCCAGGGCATCCTACGAGCAGTACTTC
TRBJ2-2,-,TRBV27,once,CASSLLTPNTGELFF,TGTGCCAGCAGTCTCTTAACTCCTAACACCGGGGAGCTGTTTTTT
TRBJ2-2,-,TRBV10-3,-,CAISESTLKGTPNTGELFF,TGTGCCATCAGTGAGTCCACGCTGAAGGGGACACCGAACACCGGGGAGCTGTTTTTT
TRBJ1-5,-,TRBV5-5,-,CASSFNNQPQHF,TGTGCCAGCAGCTTTAACAATCAGCCCCAGCATTTT
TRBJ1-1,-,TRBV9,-,CASSLSEDTEAFF,TGTGCCAGCAGCCTATCTGAGGACACTGAAGCTTTCTTT
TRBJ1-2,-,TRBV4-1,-,CASSQDFPGVIYGYTF,TGCGCCAGCAGCCAAGATTTTCCCGGGGTGATCTATGGCTACACCTTC
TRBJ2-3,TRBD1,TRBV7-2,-,CASRLRRGFVDTQYF,TGTGCCAGCCGGTTACGCAGGGGGTTTGTAGATACGCAGTATTTT
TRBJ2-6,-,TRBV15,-,CATSRNGGLGGSGANVLTF,TGTGCCACCAGCAGGAACGGCGGCCTCGGTGGCTCTGGGGCCAACGTCCTGACTTTC
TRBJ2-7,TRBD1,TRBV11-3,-,CASSFGQGGEQYF,TGTGCCAGCAGCTTCGGACAGGGCGGCGAGCAGTACTTC
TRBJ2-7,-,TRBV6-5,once,CASSSDSGSYEQYF,TGTGCCAGCAGTTCCGATTCGGGAAGCTACGAGCAGTACTTC
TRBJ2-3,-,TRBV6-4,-,CASSDSGRTDTQYF,TGTGCCAGCAGTGACTCTGGGCGCACAGATACGCAGTATTTT
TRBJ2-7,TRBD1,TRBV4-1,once,CASSQEGQGSEQYF,TGCGCCAGCAGCCAAGAGGGACAGGGCTCCGAGCAGTACTTC
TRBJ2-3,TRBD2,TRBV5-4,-,CASTGGTSGGAADTQYF,TGTGCCAGCACGGGCGGGACTAGCGGGGGGGCCGCAGATACGCAGTATTTT
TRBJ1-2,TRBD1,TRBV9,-,CASSDPGTGGTVAFDAFF,TGTGCCAGCAGCGACCCAGGGACAGGTGGGACGGTGGCTTTTGATGCCTTTTTC
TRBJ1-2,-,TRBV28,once,CASSLVSPYGYTF,TGTGCCAGCAGTTTAGTGAGTCCCTATGGCTACACCTTC
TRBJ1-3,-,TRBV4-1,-,CASSQASGAGNTIYF,TGCGCCAGCAGCCAGGCGTCGGGGGCTGGAAACACCATATATTTT
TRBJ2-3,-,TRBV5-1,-,CASRRGGLTDTQYF,TGCGCCAGCAGGAGGGGGGGCCTCACAGATACGCAGTATTTT
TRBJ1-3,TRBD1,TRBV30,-,CAWSGVGDSLGPGNTIYF,TGTGCCTGGAGTGGGGTAGGGGACAGCTTGGGCCCTGGAAACACCATATATTTT
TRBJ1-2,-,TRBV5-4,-,CASSPVAGVSSDGYTF,TGTGCCAGCAGCCCTGTTGCCGGGGTGAGTTCGGATGGCTACACCTTC
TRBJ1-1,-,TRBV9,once,CASSQTTGLNTEAFF,TGTGCCAGCAGCCAGACGACAGGTCTGAACACTGAAGCTTTCTTT
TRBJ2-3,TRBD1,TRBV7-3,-,CASSYPGQGADTQYF,TGTGCCAGCAGCTACCCAGGACAGGGGGCAGATACGCAGTATTTT
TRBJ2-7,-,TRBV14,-,CASSQLSPRDLYSIYEQYF,TGTGCCAGCAGCCAACTGTCCCCCAGGGATCTCTACTCTATCTACGAGCAGTACTTC
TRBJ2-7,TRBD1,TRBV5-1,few,CASSWTGDGYEQYF,TGCGCCAGCAGCTGGACAGGGGACGGCTACGAGCAGTACTTC
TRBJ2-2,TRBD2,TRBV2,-,CASSGRAGVNTGELFF,TGTGCCAGCAGTGGACGAGCGGGGGTGAACACCGGGGAGCTGTTTTTT
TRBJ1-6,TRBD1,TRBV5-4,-,CASSLLTGTGNSPLHF,TGTGCCAGCAGTCTACTGACCGGGACAGGAAATTCACCCCTCCACTTT
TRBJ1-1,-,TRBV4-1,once,CASSPAGGTEAFF,TGCGCCAGCAGCCCGGCGGGTGGCACTGAAGCTTTCTTT
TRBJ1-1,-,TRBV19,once,CASSIDRWNTEAFF,TGTGCCAGTAGTATAGACAGGTGGAACACTGAAGCTTTCTTT
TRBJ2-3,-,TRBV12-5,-,CASGLAGGTPQYF,TGTGCTAGTGGTTTGGCCGGCGGGACGCCGCAGTATTTT
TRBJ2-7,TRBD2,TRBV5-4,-,CASSLGLAGTYEQYF,TGTGCCAGCAGCTTGGGGCTAGCGGGGACCTACGAGCAGTACTTC
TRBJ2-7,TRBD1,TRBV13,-,CASSLTGASYEQYF,TGTGCCAGCAGCTTGACAGGGGCCTCCTACGAGCAGTACTTC
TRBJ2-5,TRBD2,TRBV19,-,CASTLAGTELPHTQYF,TGTGCCAGTACACTAGCGGGAACCGAGCTCCCGCACACCCAGTACTTC
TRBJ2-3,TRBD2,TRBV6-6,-,CASSYGAGGTDTQYF,TGTGCCAGCAGTTACGGAGCGGGGGGGACAGATACGCAGTATTTT